Listed here are 15 T cell receptor beta chains from one sample, sequenced in a study of cytomegalovirus exposure and HLA in healthy donors. Primers: 60 Vbeta forward and 13 Jbeta reverse. Data came from immunoSEQ multiplex PCR; TCRdb stores just in-frame clones and leaves some out. Among over 100,000 clones listed, 77% were seen once. Specimen: PBMCs. These receptors all come from a male donor in good health and CMV-seropositive.

The chain has TRBV7-2 and TRBJ2-7, with 10 bases lining up with TRBD2. V was clipped by 1 base and J by 6 bases; unmatched bases: 6. The CDR3 is 15 residues long. CDR1 and CDR2 from the germline V gene are SGHTA and FQGNSA. The CDR3 DNA sequence: TGTGCCAGCAGCTTAGTCGAGTTAGCGGGAGGCGAGCAGTACTTC. It translates to CASSLVELAGGEQYF.

The chain carries TRBV5-1 and TRBJ2-1, with D possibly matching TRBD2 (7 bases). The germline V gene encodes CDR1 SGHRS and CDR2 YFSETQ. This CDR3 contains 16 residues. V lost 0 bases to trimming and J lost 4 bases, with 14 bases between them. The CDR3 is CASSLDAGALYNEQFF. CDR3 DNA: TGCGCCAGCAGCTTGGACGCGGGGGCCTTATACAATGAGCAGTTCTTC. Combining the CDR3 with reference TRBV5-1 and TRBJ2-1 gives the whole variable domain KAGVTQTPRYLIKTRGQQVTLSCSPISGHRSVSWYQQTPGQGLQFLFEYFSETQRNKGNFPGRFSGRQFSNSRSEMNVSTLELGDSALYLCASSLDAGALYNEQFFGPGTRLTVL.

There are a few counts of this clone. The chain combines TRBV28 with TRBJ2-7; weak D call: TRBD1 (5 bases). Germline values: CDR1 MDHEN, CDR2 SYDVKM. The V and J ends lost 5 bases and 0 bases respectively, with 17 bases between them. The CDR3 contains 16 residues. The CDR3, as DNA: TGTGCCAGCAGTCCCCTTGATGGGGCGAGCTCCTACGAGCAGTACTTC. The encoded protein is CASSPLDGASSYEQYF. The complete variable domain, with remaining parts taken from reference TRBV28 and TRBJ2-7, reads DVKVTQSSRYLVKRTGEKVFLECVQDMDHENMFWYRQDPGLGLRLIYFSYDVKMKEKGDIPEGYSVSREKKERFSLILESASTNQTSMYLCASSPLDGASSYEQYFGPGTRLTVT.

As regards this clone: The identical CDR3 is also encoded by other nucleotide sequences in the sample. The CDR3 nucleotides are TGTGCCAGTAGTATCCAGGTATCCTACGAGCAGTACTTC. This translates into CASSIQVSYEQYF. V is TRBV19 and J is TRBJ2-7; D is unresolved. Germline lookup yields CDR1 LNHDA and CDR2 SQIVND (reference sequence). Trimming pared 3 bases from V and 1 base from J, leaving 7 bases between. There are 13 residues in the CDR3. The full variable domain, completed using reference TRBV19 and TRBJ2-7, is DGGITQSPKYLFRKEGQNVTLSCEQNLNHDAMYWYRQDPGQGLRLIYYSQIVNDFQKGDIAEGYSVSREKKESFPLTVTSAQKNPTAFYLCASSIQVSYEQYFGPGTRLTVT.

In DNA form, the CDR3 reads TGCGCCAGCAGCCAGTCTCGGGGGGGCGAAGATACGCAGTATTTT. Encoded protein: CASSQSRGGEDTQYF. The genes are TRBV4-1 and TRBJ2-3; TRBD2 agrees at 8 bases. The CDR3 sequence is 15 residues long. V shed 3 bases, J shed 5 bases, and the junction held 7 bases outside the gene matches. In germline, CDR1 is MGHRA, CDR2 YSYEKL.

The chain recombines TRBV18 with TRBJ2-2, with D possibly matching TRBD1 (6 bases). The germline gives CDR1 KGHSH, CDR2 LQKENI. The CDR3 contains 16 residues. V lost 5 bases and J 0 bases, leaving 13 bases between the germline ends. The CDR3 loop is CASSVTTGPNTGELFF. The CDR3 DNA is TGTGCCAGCTCAGTCACCACAGGGCCGAACACCGGGGAGCTGTTTTTT.

A remark on this clone: The same CDR3 can be traced to other DNA sequences in this sample. The rearrangement links TRBV2 to TRBJ2-2; 7 positions agree with TRBD1. This CDR3 comprises 14 residues. Unmatched junction bases numbered 1, after V lost 5 bases and J lost 1 base. Germline CDR1 and CDR2: SNHLY and FYNNEI. The CDR3 protein is CASSRTGNTGELFF. In nucleotides, the CDR3 is TGTGCCAGCAGTAGGACAGGGAACACCGGGGAGCTGTTTTTT. Using reference TRBV2 and TRBJ2-2 for the parts outside the CDR3, the full variable domain is EPEVTQTPSHQVTQMGQEVILRCVPISNHLYFYWYRQILGQKVEFLVSFYNNEISEKSEIFDDQFSVERPDGSNFTLKIRSTKLEDSAMYFCASSRTGNTGELFFGEGSRLTVL.

The chain joins TRBV9 to TRBJ2-3; the match to TRBD2 covers 9 bases. Trimming removed 4 bases from V and 3 bases from J; junction bases left unmatched: 9. The germline gives CDR1 SGDLS, CDR2 YYNGEE. This CDR3 region has 16 residues. The CDR3 is CASSPRGTSPTDTQYF. The CDR3 DNA sequence: TGTGCCAGCAGCCCCCGTGGGACTAGCCCTACAGATACGCAGTATTTT.

The V gene is TRBV6-1, the J gene TRBJ2-7; a possible D gene is TRBD1 (5 bases). Germline CDR1 is MNHNS and CDR2 is SASEGT. The CDR3 totals 14 residues. V dropped 8 bases and J dropped 0 bases, with 14 bases sitting between them. CDR3 region: CASAFQGNSYEQYF. CDR3 in DNA: TGTGCCAGCGCCTTTCAGGGAAACTCCTACGAGCAGTACTTC.

This clone was observed once. The chain combines TRBV19 with TRBJ1-3; 9 bases align to TRBD1. V was clipped by 4 bases and J by 2 bases; unmatched bases: 3. The CDR3 contains 15 residues. Germline loops: CDR1 LNHDA, CDR2 SQIVND (reference sequence). The CDR3 spells CASSTYRGPGNTIYF. DNA for the CDR3: TGTGCCAGTAGTACCTACAGGGGGCCTGGAAACACCATATATTTT.

V is TRBV5-1 and J is TRBJ2-3; 9 nucleotides align to TRBD2. The CDR3 covers 15 residues. Trimming cost V 4 bases and J 5 bases; bases outside gene matches: 8. Germline V lookup: CDR1 SGHRS, CDR2 YFSETQ. This CDR3 is CASSTGTSRGDTQYF. The DNA for the CDR3 is TGCGCCAGCAGCACCGGGACTAGCAGGGGAGATACGCAGTATTTT.

The chain carries TRBV9 and TRBJ1-1, with D unresolved. Trimming left V 1 base short and J 4 bases short, with 14 bases between. Germline-derived CDR1 and CDR2 are SGDLS and YYNGEE. This CDR3 has 15 amino acids. CDR3 DNA: TGTGCCAGCAGCGTACACGGGTGGGAGGTCACTGAAGCTTTCTTT. Its protein is CASSVHGWEVTEAFF. The full variable domain, its missing parts supplied by reference TRBV9 and TRBJ1-1, is DSGVTQTPKHLITATGQRVTLRCSPRSGDLSVYWYQQSLDQGLQFLIQYYNGEERAKGNILERFSAQQFPDLHSELNLSSLELGDSALYFCASSVHGWEVTEAFFGQGTRLTVV.

The V and J genes are TRBV28 and TRBJ1-1, with TRBD1 matching 11 bases. After removal of 2 bases from V and 3 bases from J, the junction contained 2 bases not matched to a gene. Germline CDR1 and CDR2: MDHEN and SYDVKM. This CDR3 contains 15 residues. CDR3 sequence reads: CASSLRGQGDTEAFF. CDR3 in DNA: TGTGCCAGCAGTTTAAGGGGACAGGGGGACACTGAAGCTTTCTTT.

The chain couples TRBV13 to TRBJ2-2; 7 bases agree with TRBD2. Unmatched junction bases numbered 3, after V lost 6 bases and J lost 2 bases. Germline assignment: CDR1 PRHDT and CDR2 FYEKMQ (reference sequence). The CDR3 has 14 amino acids. CDR3 loop: CASRTAGNTGELFF. The CDR3 DNA sequence: TGTGCCAGCAGGACAGCGGGAAACACCGGGGAGCTGTTTTTT. The full variable domain, with the rest looked up from reference TRBV13 and TRBJ2-2, is AAGVIQSPRHLIKEKRETATLKCYPIPRHDTVYWYQQGPGQDPQFLISFYEKMQSDKGSIPDRFSAQQFSDYHSELNMSSLELGDSALYFCASRTAGNTGELFFGEGSRLTVL.

The genes are TRBV19 and TRBJ2-3; 7 bases fit TRBD2. The CDR3 extends over 15 amino acids. Germline V lookup: CDR1 LNHDA, CDR2 SQIVND (reference sequence). V lost 4 bases and J lost 0; bases outside the gene matches: 4. CDR3 sequence: CASSRISGSTDTQYF. The CDR3 DNA reads TGTGCCAGTAGTAGGATTAGCGGGAGCACAGATACGCAGTATTTT.